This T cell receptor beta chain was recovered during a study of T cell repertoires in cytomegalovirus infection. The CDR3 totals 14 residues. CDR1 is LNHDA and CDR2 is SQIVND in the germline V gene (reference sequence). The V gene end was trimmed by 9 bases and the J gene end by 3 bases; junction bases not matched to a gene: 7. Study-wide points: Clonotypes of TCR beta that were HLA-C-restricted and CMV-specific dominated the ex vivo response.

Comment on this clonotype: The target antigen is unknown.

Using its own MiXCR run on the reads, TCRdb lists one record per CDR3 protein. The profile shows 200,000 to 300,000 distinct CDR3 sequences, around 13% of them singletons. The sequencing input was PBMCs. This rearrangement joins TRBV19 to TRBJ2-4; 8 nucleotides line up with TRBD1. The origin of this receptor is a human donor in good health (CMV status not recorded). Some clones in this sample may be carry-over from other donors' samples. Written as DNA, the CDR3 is TGTGCCAGCGGGCGACAGGGGATCAAAAACATTCAGTACTTC. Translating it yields CASGRQGIKNIQYF. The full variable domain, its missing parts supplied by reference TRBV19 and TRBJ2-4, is DGGITQSPKYLFRKEGQNVTLSCEQNLNHDAMYWYRQDPGQGLRLIYYSQIVNDFQKGDIAEGYSVSREKKESFPLTVTSAQKNPTAFYLCASGRQGIKNIQYFGAGTRLSVL.